The source of this TCR beta chain is a study of blood T cells in healthy people across ages. Whole-study results and caveats: Aged donors had fewer naive CD4+ cells and lower diversity than long-lived donors. Roughly linear declines in TCR beta diversity per million T cells occurred with age.

V was clipped by 1 base and J by 6 bases, with 8 bases between them. The CDR3 has 13 residues. From germline, CDR1 is SGHDT and CDR2 YYEEEE. Concerning this clonotype itself: As yet, its antigen is unknown.

Combining a sample-barcoded 5' primer with a J-beta primer mix, a second PCR ran for roughly 7 to 11 cycles. A template-switch adaptor containing 12 random nucleotides labeled each cDNA molecule. MiXCR was run by TCRdb on the 5' RACE reads, yielding one entry per CDR3 protein. The table records more than 1,400,000 distinct CDR3 sequences, roughly 45% of them present only once. Samples had at least 6 million PBMCs isolated from them. This clonotype originated in a woman aged 18-29 years in good health. This rearrangement joins TRBV5-6 to TRBJ2-1; D call uncertain. Sequencing input: blood. CDR3 bases: TGTGCCAGCAGCTTGAAAGGAACCAATGAGCAGTTCTTC. Amino acids: CASSLKGTNEQFF.